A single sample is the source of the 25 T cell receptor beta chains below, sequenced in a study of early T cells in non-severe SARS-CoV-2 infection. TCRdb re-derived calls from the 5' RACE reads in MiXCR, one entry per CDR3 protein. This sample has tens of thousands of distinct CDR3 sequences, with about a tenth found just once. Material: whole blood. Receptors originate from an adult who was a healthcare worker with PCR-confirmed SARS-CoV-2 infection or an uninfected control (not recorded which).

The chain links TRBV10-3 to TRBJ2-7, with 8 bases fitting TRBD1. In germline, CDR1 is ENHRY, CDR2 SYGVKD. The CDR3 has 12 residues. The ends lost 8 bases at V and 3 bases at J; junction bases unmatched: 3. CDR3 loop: CAIGDRYYEQYF. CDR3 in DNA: TGTGCCATCGGGGACAGGTACTACGAGCAGTACTTC.

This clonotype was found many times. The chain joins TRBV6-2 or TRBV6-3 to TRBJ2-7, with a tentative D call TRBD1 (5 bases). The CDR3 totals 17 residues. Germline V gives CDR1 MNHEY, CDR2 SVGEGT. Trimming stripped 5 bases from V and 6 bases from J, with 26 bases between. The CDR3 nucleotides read TGTGCCAGCAGTCCGATGAAAGACAGTCGACGAACGTCCGAGCAGTACTTC. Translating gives CASSPMKDSRRTSEQYF.

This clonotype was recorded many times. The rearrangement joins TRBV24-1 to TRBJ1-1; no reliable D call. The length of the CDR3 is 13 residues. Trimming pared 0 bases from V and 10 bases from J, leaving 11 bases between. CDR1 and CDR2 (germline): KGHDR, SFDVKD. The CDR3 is CATSDLAGTRAFF. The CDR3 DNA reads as TGTGCCACCAGTGATTTGGCCGGCACTCGAGCTTTCTTT.

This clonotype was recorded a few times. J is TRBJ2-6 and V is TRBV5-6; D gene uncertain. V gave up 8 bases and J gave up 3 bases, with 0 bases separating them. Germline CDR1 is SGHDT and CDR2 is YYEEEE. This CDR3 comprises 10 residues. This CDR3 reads CASGANVLTF. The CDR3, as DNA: TGTGCCAGTGGGGCCAACGTCCTGACTTTC.

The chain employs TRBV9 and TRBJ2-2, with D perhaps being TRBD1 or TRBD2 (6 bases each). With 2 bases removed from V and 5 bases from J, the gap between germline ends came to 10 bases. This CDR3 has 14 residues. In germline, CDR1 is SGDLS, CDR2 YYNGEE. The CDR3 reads CASSVTGTTGELFF. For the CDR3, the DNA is TGTGCCAGCAGCGTCACAGGGACTACCGGGGAGCTGTTTTTT.

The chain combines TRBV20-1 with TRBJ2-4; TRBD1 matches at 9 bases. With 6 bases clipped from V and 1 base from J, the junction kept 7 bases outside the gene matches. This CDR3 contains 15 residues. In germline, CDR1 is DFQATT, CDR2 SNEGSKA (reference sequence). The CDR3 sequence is CSALQGATAKNIQYF. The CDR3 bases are TGCAGTGCCCTACAGGGGGCGACTGCCAAAAACATTCAGTACTTC.

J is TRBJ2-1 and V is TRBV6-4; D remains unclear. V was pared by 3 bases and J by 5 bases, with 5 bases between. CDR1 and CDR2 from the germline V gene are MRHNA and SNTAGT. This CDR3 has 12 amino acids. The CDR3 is CASSDGDNEQFF. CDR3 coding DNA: TGTGCCAGCAGTGATGGAGACAATGAGCAGTTCTTC.

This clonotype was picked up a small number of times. This chain's CDR3 is CASSPGGGPRDYGYTF. The CDR3 DNA is TGTGCCAGCAGCCCCGGGGGTGGGCCCAGAGACTATGGCTACACCTTC. The rearrangement uses TRBV9 and TRBJ1-2; tentative D call: TRBD1 (5 bases). V was cut by 4 bases and J by 3 bases, with 19 bases left in between. The germline V gene encodes CDR1 SGDLS and CDR2 YYNGEE. The CDR3 is made up of 16 amino acids.

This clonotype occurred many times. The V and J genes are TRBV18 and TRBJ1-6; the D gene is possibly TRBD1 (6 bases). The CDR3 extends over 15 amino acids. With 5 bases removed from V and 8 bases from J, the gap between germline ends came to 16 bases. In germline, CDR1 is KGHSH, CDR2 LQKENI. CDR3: CASSRATGRDSPLHF. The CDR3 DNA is TGTGCCAGCTCAAGGGCGACAGGCCGTGATTCACCCCTCCACTTT.

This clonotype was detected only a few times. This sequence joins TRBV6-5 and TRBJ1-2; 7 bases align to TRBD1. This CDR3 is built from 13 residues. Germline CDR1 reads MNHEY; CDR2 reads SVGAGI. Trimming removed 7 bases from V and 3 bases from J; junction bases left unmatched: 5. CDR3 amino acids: CASMTGPYYGYTF. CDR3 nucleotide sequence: TGTGCCAGCATGACAGGGCCTTACTATGGCTACACCTTC.

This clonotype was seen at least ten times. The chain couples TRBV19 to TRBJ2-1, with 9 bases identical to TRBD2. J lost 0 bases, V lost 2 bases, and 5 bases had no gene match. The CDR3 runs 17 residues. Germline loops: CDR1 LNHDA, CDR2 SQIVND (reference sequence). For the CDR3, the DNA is TGTGCCAGTAGTATACTAGCGGGGAGCCTCTCCTACAATGAGCAGTTCTTC. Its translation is CASSILAGSLSYNEQFF.

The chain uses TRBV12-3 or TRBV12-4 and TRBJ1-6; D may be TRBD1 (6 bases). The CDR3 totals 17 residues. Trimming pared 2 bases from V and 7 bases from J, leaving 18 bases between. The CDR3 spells CASSLITQGLGNSPLHF. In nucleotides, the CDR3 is TGTGCCAGCAGTTTAATAACCCAGGGGCTCGGGAATTCACCCCTCCACTTT.

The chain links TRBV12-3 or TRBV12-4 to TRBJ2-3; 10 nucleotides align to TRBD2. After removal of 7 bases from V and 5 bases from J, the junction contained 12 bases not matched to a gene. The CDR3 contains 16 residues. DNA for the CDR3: TGTGCCAGCACCCCCGGGACTAGCGTTAGTGTAGATACGCAGTATTTT. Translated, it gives CASTPGTSVSVDTQYF.

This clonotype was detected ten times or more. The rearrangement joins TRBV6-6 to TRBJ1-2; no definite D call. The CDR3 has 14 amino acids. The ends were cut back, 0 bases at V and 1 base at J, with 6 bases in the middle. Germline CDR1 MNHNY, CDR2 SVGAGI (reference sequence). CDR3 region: CASSYSQDNYGYTF. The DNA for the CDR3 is TGTGCCAGCAGTTACTCGCAGGATAACTATGGCTACACCTTC.

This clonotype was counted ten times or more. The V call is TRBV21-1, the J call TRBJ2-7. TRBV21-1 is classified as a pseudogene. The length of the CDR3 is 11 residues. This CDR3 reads CASSKLSEQYF. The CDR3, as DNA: TGTGCCAGCAGCAAATTATCCGAGCAGTACTTC.

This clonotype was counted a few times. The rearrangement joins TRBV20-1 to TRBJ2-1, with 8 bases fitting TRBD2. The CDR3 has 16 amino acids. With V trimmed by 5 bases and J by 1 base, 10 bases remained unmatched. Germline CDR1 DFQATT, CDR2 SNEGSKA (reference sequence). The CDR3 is CSADPPSGGSYNEQFF. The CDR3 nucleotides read TGCAGTGCTGACCCCCCCTCGGGGGGGTCCTACAATGAGCAGTTCTTC.

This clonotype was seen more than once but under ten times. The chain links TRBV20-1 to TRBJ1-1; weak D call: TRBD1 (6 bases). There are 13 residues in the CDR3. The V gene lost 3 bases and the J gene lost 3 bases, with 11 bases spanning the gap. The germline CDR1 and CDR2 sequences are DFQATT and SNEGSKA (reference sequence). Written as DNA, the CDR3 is TGCAGTGCTAGGCGGACAGTCTACACTGAAGCTTTCTTT. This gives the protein CSARRTVYTEAFF.

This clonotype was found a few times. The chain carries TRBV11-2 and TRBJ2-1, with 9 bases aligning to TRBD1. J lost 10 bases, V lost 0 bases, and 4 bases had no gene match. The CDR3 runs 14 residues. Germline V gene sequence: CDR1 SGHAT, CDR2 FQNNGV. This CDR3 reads CASSLDLGQGEQFF. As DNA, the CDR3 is TGTGCCAGCAGCTTAGATCTGGGACAGGGCGAGCAGTTCTTC.

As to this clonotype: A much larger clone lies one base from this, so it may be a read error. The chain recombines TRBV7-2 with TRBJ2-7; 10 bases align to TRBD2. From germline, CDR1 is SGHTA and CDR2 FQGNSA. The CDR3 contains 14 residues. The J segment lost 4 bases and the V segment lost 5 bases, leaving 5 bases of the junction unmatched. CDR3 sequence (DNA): TGTGCCAGCAGCCACGCTAGCGGGGGATACGAGCAGTACTTC. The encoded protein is CASSHASGGYEQYF. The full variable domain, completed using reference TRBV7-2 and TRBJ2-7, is GAGVSQSPSNKVTEKGKDVELRCDPISGHTALYWYRQSLGQGLEFLIYFQGNSAPDKSGLPSDRFSAERTGGSVSTLTIQRTQQEDSAVYLCASSHASGGYEQYFGPGTRLTVT.

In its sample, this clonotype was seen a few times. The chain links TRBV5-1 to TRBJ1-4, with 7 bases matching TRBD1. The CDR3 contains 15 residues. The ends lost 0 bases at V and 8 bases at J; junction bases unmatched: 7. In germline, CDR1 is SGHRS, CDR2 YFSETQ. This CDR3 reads CASSLAGQVREKLFF. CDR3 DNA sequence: TGCGCCAGCAGCTTGGCCGGACAGGTTCGGGAAAAACTGTTTTTT.

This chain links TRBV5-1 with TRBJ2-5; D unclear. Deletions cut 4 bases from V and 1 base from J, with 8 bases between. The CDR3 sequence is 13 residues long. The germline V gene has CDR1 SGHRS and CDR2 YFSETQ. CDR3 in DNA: TGCGCCAGCAGCAGGGCGTCCCAAGAGACCCAGTACTTC. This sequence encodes CASSRASQETQYF.

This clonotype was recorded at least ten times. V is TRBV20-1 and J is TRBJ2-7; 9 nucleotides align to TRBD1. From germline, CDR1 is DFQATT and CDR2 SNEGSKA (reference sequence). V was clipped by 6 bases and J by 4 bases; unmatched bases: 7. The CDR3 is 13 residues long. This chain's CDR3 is CSAEGDREYEQYF. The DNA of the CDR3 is TGCAGTGCGGAAGGGGACAGGGAGTACGAGCAGTACTTC.

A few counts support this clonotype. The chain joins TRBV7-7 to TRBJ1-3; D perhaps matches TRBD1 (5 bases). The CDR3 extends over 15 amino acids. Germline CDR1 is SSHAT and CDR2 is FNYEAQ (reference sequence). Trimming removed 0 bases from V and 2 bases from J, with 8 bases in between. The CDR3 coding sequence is TGTGCCAGCAGCTTAGCGGCAGGGACTGGAAACACCATATATTTT. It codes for CASSLAAGTGNTIYF. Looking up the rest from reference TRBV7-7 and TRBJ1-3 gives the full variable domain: GAGVSQSPRYKVTKRGQDVTLRCDPISSHATLYWYQQALGQGPEFLTYFNYEAQPDKSGLPSDRFSAERPEGSISTLTIQRTEQRDSAMYRCASSLAAGTGNTIYFGEGSWLTVV.

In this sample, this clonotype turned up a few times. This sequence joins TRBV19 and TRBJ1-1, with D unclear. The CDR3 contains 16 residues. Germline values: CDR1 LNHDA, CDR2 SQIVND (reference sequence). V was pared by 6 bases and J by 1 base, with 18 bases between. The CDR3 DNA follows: TGTGCCAGTAGCCCCCGGTCGGAGATTAAGAACACTGAAGCTTTCTTT. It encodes CASSPRSEIKNTEAFF.

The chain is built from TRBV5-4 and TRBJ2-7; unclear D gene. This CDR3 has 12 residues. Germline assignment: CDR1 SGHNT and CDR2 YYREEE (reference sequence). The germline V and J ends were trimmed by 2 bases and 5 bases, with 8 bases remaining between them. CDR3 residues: CASSFGPDEQYF. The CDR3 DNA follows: TGTGCCAGCAGCTTCGGACCGGACGAGCAGTACTTC.